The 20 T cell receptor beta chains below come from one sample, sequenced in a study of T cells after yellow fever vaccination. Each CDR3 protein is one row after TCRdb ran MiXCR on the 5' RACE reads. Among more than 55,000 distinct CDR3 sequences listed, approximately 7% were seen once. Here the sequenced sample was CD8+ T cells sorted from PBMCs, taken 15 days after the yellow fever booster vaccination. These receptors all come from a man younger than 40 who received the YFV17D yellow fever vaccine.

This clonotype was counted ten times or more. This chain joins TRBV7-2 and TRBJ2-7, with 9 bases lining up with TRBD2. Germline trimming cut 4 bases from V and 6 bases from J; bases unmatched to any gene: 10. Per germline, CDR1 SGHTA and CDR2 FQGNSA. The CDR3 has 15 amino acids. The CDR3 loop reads CASSSPASGITEQYF. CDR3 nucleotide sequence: TGTGCCAGCAGCTCCCCCGCTAGCGGGATTACCGAGCAGTACTTC.

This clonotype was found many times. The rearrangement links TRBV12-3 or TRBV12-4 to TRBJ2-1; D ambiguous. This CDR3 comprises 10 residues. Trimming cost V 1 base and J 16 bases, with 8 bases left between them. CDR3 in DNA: TGTGCCAGCAGTTTAGGTCCGCTTTTCTTC. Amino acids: CASSLGPLFF.

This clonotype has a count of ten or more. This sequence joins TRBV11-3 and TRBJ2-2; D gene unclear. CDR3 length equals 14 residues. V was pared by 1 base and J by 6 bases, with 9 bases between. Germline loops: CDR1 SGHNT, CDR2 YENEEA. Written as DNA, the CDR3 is TGTGCCAGCAGCTTAGGTGGTGGGTCCGGGGAGCTGTTTTTT. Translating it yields CASSLGGGSGELFF.

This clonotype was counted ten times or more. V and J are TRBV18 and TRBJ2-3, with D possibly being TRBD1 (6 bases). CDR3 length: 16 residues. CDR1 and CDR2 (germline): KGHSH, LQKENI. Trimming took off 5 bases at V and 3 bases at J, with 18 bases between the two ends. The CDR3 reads CASSSKQGYGTDTQYF. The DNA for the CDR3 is TGTGCCAGCTCATCAAAACAGGGATACGGTACAGATACGCAGTATTTT.

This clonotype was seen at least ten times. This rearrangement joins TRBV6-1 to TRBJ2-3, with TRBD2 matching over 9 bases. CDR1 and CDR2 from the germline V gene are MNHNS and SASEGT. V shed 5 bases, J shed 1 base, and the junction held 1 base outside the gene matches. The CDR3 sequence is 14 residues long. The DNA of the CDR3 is TGTGCCAGCAGTATAGCGGGAGGCACAGATACGCAGTATTTT. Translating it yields CASSIAGGTDTQYF.

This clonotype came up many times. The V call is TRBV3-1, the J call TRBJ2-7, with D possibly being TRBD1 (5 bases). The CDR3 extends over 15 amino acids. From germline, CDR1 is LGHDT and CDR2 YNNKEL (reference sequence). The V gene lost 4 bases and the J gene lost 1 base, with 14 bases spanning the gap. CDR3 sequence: CASSPLGARSYEQYF. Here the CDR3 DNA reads TGTGCCAGCAGCCCCCTTGGGGCGCGATCCTACGAGCAGTACTTC.

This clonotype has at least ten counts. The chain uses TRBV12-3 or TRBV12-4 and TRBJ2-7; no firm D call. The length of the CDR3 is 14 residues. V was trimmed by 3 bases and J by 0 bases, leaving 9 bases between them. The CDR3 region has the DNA TGTGCCAGCAGTTTCTCCCACAGCTCCTACGAGCAGTACTTC. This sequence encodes CASSFSHSSYEQYF.

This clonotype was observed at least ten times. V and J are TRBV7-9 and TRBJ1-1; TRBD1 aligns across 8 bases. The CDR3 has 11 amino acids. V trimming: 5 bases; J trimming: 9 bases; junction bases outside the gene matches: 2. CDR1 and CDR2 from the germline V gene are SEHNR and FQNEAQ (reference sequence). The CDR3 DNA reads TGTGCCAGCAGCGACAGGGGCAAAGCTTTCTTT. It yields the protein CASSDRGKAFF.

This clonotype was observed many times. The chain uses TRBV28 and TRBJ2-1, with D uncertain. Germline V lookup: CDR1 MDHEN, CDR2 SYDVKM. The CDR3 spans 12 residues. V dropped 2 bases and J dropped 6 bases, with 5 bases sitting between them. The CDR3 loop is CASSLLLNEQFF. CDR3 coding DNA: TGTGCCAGCAGTTTACTGCTCAATGAGCAGTTCTTC.

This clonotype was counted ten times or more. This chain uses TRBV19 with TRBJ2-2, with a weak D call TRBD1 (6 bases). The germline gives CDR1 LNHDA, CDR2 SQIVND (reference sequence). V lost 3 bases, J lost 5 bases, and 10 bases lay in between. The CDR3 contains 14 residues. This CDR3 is CASSMGQWTGELFF. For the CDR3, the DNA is TGTGCCAGTAGTATGGGACAATGGACCGGGGAGCTGTTTTTT.

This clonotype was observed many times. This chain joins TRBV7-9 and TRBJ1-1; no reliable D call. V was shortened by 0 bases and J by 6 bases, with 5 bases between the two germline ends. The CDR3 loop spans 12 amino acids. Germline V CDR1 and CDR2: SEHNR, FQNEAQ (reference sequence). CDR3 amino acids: CASSLAMAEAFF. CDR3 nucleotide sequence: TGTGCCAGCAGCTTAGCGATGGCTGAAGCTTTCTTT.

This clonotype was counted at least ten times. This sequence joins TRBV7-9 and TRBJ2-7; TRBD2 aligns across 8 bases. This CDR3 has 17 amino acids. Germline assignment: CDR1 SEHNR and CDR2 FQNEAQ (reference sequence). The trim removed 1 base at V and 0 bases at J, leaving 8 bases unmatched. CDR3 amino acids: CASSLEPGTSLSYEQYF. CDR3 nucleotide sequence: TGTGCCAGCAGCTTAGAACCCGGGACTAGTCTCTCCTACGAGCAGTACTTC.

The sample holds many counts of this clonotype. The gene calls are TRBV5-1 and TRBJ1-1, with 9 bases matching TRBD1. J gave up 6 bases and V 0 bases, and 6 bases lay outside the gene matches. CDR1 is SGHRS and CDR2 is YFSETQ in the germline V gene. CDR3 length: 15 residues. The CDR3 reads CASSLGDRGGAEAFF. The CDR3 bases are TGCGCCAGCAGCTTGGGTGACAGGGGGGGTGCTGAAGCTTTCTTT.

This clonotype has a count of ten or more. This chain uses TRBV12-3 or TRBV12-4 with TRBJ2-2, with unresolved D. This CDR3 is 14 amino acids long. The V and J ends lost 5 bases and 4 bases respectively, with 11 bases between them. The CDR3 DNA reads TGTGCCAGCAGTCCCGGGCCGTTCACCGGGGAGCTGTTTTTT. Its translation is CASSPGPFTGELFF.

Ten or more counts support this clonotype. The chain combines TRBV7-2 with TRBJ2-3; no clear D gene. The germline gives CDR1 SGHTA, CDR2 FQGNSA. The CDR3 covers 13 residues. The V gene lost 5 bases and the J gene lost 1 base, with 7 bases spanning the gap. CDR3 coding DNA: TGTGCCAGCAGCCTCCTGGGCACAGATACGCAGTATTTT. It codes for CASSLLGTDTQYF. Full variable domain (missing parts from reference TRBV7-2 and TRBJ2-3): GAGVSQSPSNKVTEKGKDVELRCDPISGHTALYWYRQSLGQGLEFLIYFQGNSAPDKSGLPSDRFSAERTGGSVSTLTIQRTQQEDSAVYLCASSLLGTDTQYFGPGTRLTVL.

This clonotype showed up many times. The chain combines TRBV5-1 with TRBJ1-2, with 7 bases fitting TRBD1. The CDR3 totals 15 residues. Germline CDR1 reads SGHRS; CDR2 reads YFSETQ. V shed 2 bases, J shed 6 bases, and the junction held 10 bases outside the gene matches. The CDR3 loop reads CASSFSTGLIDGYTF. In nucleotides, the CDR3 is TGCGCCAGCAGCTTCTCGACAGGGTTAATAGATGGCTACACCTTC.

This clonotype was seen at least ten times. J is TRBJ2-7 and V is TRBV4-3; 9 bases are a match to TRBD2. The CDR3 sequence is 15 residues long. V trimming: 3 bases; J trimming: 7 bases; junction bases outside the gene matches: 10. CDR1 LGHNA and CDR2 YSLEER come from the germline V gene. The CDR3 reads CASSQGLASAREQYF. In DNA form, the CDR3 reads TGCGCCAGCAGCCAGGGACTAGCCTCAGCACGTGAGCAGTACTTC.

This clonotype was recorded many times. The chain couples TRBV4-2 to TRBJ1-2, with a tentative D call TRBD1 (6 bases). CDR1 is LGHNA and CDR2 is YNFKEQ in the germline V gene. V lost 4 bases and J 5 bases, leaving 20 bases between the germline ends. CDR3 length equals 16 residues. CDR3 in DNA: TGTGCCAGCAGCCCAACAGGTGTGGGGGCTCATTATGGCTACACCTTC. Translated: CASSPTGVGAHYGYTF.

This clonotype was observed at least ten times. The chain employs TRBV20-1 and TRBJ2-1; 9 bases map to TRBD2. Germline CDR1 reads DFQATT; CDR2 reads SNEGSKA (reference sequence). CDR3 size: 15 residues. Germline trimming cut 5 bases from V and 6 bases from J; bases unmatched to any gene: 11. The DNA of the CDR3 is TGCAGTGCTCCATTTAAAGGACTAGCGACCAATGAGCAGTTCTTC. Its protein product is CSAPFKGLATNEQFF.

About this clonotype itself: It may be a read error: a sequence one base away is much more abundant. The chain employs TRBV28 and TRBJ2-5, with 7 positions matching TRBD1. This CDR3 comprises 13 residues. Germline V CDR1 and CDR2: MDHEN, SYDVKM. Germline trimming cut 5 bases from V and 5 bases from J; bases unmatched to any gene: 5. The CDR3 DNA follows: TGTGCCAGCAGTCCCCAGGGGGAGGAGACCCAGTACTTC. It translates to CASSPQGEETQYF.